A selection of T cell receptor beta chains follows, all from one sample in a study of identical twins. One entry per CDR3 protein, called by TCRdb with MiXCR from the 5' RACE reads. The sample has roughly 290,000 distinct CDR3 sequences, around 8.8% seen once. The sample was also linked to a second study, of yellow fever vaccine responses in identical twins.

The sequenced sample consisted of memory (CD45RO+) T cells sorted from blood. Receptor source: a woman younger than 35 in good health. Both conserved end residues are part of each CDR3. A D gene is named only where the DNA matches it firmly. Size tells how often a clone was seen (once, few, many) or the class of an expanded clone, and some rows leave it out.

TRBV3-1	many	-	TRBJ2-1	CASSQDSATVVFF	TGTGCCAGCAGCCAAGATTCAGCGACTGTGGTGTTCTTC
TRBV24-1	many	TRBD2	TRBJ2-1	CATSDRTLDYSGSSYNEQFF	TGTGCCACCAGTGATCGGACCCTTGATTATAGCGGGTCCTCCTACAATGAGCAGTTCTTC
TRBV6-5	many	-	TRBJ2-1	CASSYRDTGYNEQFF	TGTGCCAGCAGCTACAGGGACACTGGCTACAATGAGCAGTTCTTC
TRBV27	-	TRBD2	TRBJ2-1	CASSSFTLAGGRNEQFF	TGTGCCAGCAGTTCTTTTACTCTAGCGGGCGGAAGAAATGAGCAGTTCTTC
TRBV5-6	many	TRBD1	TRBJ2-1	CASSLDRREQFF	TGTGCCAGCAGCCTGGACAGGAGGGAGCAGTTCTTC
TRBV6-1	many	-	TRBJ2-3	CASRLTTLATDTQYF	TGTGCCAGTCGACTCACGACATTAGCGACAGATACGCAGTATTTT
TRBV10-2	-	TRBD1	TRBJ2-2	CASSTGGWTGELFF	TGCGCCAGTAGTACAGGGGGCTGGACCGGGGAGCTGTTTTTT
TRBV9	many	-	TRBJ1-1	CASSVAPGGIDTEAFF	TGTGCCAGCAGCGTAGCCCCGGGAGGAATCGACACTGAAGCTTTCTTT
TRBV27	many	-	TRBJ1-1	CATVMNTEAFF	TGTGCCACGGTCATGAACACTGAAGCTTTCTTT
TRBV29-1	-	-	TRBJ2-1	CSVEHPGEQFF	TGCAGCGTTGAACACCCCGGTGAGCAGTTCTTC
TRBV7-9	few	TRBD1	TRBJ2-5	CASSLGVGGQGQETQYF	TGTGCCAGCAGCTTAGGGGTCGGGGGACAGGGACAAGAGACCCAGTACTTC
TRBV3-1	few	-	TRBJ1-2	CASSQESRAHYGYTF	TGTGCCAGCAGCCAAGAGAGCAGGGCCCACTATGGCTACACCTTC
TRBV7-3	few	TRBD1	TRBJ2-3	CASSSTGADTQYF	TGTGCCAGCAGCTCTACAGGGGCAGATACGCAGTATTTT
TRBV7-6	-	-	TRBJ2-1	CASSPTGLALRMNEQFF	TGTGCCAGCAGCCCGACGGGTCTAGCCTTACGGATGAATGAGCAGTTCTTC
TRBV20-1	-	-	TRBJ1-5	CSARSGYSNQPQHF	TGCAGTGCTAGATCCGGTTATAGCAATCAGCCCCAGCATTTT
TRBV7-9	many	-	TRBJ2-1	CASSPPGSSHNEQFF	TGTGCCAGCAGCCCCCCTGGCTCCTCCCACAATGAGCAGTTCTTC
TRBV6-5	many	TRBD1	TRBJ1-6	CASSYSRQGNSPLHF	TGTGCCAGCAGTTACTCGAGACAGGGAAATTCACCCCTCCACTTT
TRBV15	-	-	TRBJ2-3	CATSNLGTSTDTQYF	TGTGCCACCAGCAACCTAGGGACTAGCACAGATACGCAGTATTTT
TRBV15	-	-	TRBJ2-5	CATSRDSSQETQYF	TGTGCCACCAGCAGGGACAGCTCACAAGAGACCCAGTACTTC
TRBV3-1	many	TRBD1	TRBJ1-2	CASSPRTGEYGYTF	TGTGCCAGCAGCCCCCGGACAGGGGAGTATGGCTACACCTTC
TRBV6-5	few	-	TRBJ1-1	CASRRGDTEAFF	TGTGCCAGCAGACGGGGTGACACTGAAGCTTTCTTT
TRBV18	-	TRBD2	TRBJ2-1	CASSPPVGGGLHNEQFF	TGTGCCAGCTCACCACCGGTGGGGGGAGGGCTACACAATGAGCAGTTCTTC
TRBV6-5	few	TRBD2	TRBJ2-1	CASSSFTSGLFNEQFF	TGTGCCAGCAGTTCCTTTACTAGCGGGTTGTTCAATGAGCAGTTCTTC
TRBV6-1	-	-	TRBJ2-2	CASSEVPGNTFAGELFF	TGTGCCAGCAGTGAAGTTCCGGGAAACACATTCGCCGGGGAGCTGTTTTTT
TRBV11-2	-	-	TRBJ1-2	CASSFKDSYGYTF	TGTGCCAGCAGCTTTAAGGACAGCTATGGCTACACCTTC
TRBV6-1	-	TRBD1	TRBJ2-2	CASNWRQGENTGELFF	TGTGCCAGCAACTGGAGACAGGGAGAAAACACCGGGGAGCTGTTTTTT
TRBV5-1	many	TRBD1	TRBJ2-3	CASSTTGGADTQYF	TGCGCCAGCAGCACAACAGGGGGAGCAGATACGCAGTATTTT
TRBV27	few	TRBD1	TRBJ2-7	CASSPGPGQGHYEQYF	TGTGCCAGCAGCCCGGGACCGGGACAGGGACACTACGAGCAGTACTTC